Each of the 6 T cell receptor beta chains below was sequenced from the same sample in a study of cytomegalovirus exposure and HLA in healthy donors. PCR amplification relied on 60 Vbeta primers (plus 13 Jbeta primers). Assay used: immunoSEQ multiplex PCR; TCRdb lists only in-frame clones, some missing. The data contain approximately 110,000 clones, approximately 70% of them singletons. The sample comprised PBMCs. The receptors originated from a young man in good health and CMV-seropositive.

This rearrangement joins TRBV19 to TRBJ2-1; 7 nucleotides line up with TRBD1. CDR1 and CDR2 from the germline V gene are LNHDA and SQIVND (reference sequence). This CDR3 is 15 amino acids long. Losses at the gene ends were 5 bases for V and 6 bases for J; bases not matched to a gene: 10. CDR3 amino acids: CASSLNLGTANEQFF. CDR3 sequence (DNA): TGTGCCAGTAGTCTAAACCTCGGGACAGCCAATGAGCAGTTCTTC. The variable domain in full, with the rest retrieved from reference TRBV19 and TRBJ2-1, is DGGITQSPKYLFRKEGQNVTLSCEQNLNHDAMYWYRQDPGQGLRLIYYSQIVNDFQKGDIAEGYSVSREKKESFPLTVTSAQKNPTAFYLCASSLNLGTANEQFFGPGTRLTVL.

For the CDR3, the DNA is TGTGCCAGCAGCTTGCTGAAGCACACTGAAGCTTTCTTT. Protein: CASSLLKHTEAFF. V gene TRBV7-3 combines with J gene TRBJ1-1; no clear D gene. In germline, CDR1 is SGHTA, CDR2 FQGTGA. Trimming pared 3 bases from V and 3 bases from J, leaving 8 bases between. The CDR3 loop spans 13 amino acids.

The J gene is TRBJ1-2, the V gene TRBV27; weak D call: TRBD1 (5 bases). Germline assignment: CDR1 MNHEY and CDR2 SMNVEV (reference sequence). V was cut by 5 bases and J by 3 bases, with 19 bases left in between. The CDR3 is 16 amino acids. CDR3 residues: CASSLIAGRNYYGYTF. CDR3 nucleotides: TGTGCCAGCAGTCTAATAGCGGGGCGAAACTACTATGGCTACACCTTC.

The CDR3 spells CASSQDIDSGSYNEQFF. As DNA, the CDR3 is TGCGCCAGCAGCCAAGATATCGATAGCGGGAGCTACAATGAGCAGTTCTTC. J is TRBJ2-1 and V is TRBV4-3; 9 bases line up with TRBD2. V gave up 0 bases and J gave up 3 bases; unmatched junction bases: 6. The CDR3 has 17 amino acids. Germline V gives CDR1 LGHNA, CDR2 YSLEER.

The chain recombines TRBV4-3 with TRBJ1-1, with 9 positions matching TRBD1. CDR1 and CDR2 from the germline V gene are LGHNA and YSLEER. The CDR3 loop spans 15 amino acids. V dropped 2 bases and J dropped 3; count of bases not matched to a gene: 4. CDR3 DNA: TGCGCCAGCAGCCAACGGGACAGGGCGGACACTGAAGCTTTCTTT. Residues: CASSQRDRADTEAFF.

CDR3: CASRDTKTAGELFF. The CDR3 region has the DNA TGTGCCAGCAGGGACACCAAGACTGCCGGGGAGCTGTTTTTT. The chain couples TRBV2 to TRBJ2-2, with D possibly TRBD1 on 5 matching bases. The germline CDR1 and CDR2 sequences are SNHLY and FYNNEI. Trimming shortened V by 6 bases and J by 6 bases, and 14 bases separated the two germline ends. The CDR3 runs 14 residues.